These 14 T cell receptor beta chains share one sample of origin, sequenced in a study of blood T cell repertoires in COVID-19. Method: immunoSEQ multiplex PCR; TCRdb's copy keeps in-frame clones and lacks some. The profile covers hundreds of thousands of clones, with approximately 83% appearing a single time and approximately 2.2% taken by the ten largest. Source material: peripheral blood. These TCRs come from a woman in her 30s who had recovered from COVID-19.

The CDR3 reads CATSEQTGLGCQPQHF. The CDR3 DNA is TGTGCCACCAGTGAGCAGACAGGGCTGGGTTGTCAGCCCCAGCATTTT. The chain employs TRBV24-1 and TRBJ1-5; TRBD1 agrees at 7 bases. The trim removed 4 bases at V and 6 bases at J, leaving 11 bases unmatched. The germline V gene has CDR1 KGHDR and CDR2 SFDVKD. CDR3 length: 16 residues.

The gene calls are TRBV5-1 and TRBJ1-1; TRBD1 matches at 9 bases. From germline, CDR1 is SGHRS and CDR2 YFSETQ. The CDR3 is 16 residues long. After removal of 4 bases from V and 2 bases from J, the junction contained 9 bases not matched to a gene. The CDR3 DNA reads TGCGCCAGCAGCCCCCCGGGACAGGGCCTAAACACTGAAGCTTTCTTT. Its translation: CASSPPGQGLNTEAFF. Looking up the rest from reference TRBV5-1 and TRBJ1-1 gives the full variable domain: KAGVTQTPRYLIKTRGQQVTLSCSPISGHRSVSWYQQTPGQGLQFLFEYFSETQRNKGNFPGRFSGRQFSNSRSEMNVSTLELGDSALYLCASSPPGQGLNTEAFFGQGTRLTVV.

J is TRBJ1-3 and V is TRBV5-1; D gene unclear. The CDR3 totals 13 residues. Trimming took 6 bases from V and 3 from J, leaving 10 bases between them. CDR1 and CDR2 from the germline V gene are SGHRS and YFSETQ. The CDR3 region has the DNA TGCGCCAGCAAAGGAGGGTATGGAAACACCATATATTTT. Its protein product is CASKGGYGNTIYF.

Worth noting for this clone: Other DNA sequences within the sample encode an identical CDR3. This chain uses TRBV7-2 with TRBJ2-1; 10 bases are shared with TRBD2. Germline V CDR1 and CDR2: SGHTA, FQGNSA. The junction had 5 bases not matched to a gene; V was cut back by 5 bases and J by 4 bases. The CDR3 covers 15 residues. The DNA for the CDR3 is TGTGCCAGCAGCCAGACTAGCGGGCCATACAATGAGCAGTTCTTC. This sequence encodes CASSQTSGPYNEQFF.

The chain recombines TRBV19 with TRBJ2-7; D remains unclear. V lost 3 bases, J lost 6 bases, and 12 bases lay in between. This CDR3 has 13 amino acids. Per the germline V gene, CDR1 is LNHDA and CDR2 is SQIVND (reference sequence). CDR3 amino acids: CASSIAPGGEQYF. CDR3 nucleotide sequence: TGTGCCAGTAGTATCGCCCCCGGTGGCGAGCAGTACTTC.

V and J are TRBV6-1 and TRBJ2-1; 10 nucleotides agree with TRBD2. From germline, CDR1 is MNHNS and CDR2 SASEGT. The CDR3 sequence is 16 residues long. V lost 4 bases to trimming and J lost 2 bases; unmatched junction nucleotides: 5. CDR3 sequence (DNA): TGTGCCAGCAGTGCCTATACTAGCGGGGCCTACAATGAGCAGTTCTTC. Amino acid sequence: CASSAYTSGAYNEQFF.

The rearrangement joins TRBV19 to TRBJ2-7; 12 bases map to TRBD1. Germline trimming cut 4 bases from V and 6 bases from J; bases unmatched to any gene: 7. Germline CDR1 reads LNHDA; CDR2 reads SQIVND (reference sequence). The CDR3 totals 15 residues. The CDR3 DNA reads as TGTGCCAGTAGTACTTACCGGGACAGGGGGCCCGAGCAGTACTTC. Protein sequence: CASSTYRDRGPEQYF.

This clone was counted a single time. V usage is TRBV5-5 and J usage is TRBJ2-7; 12 nucleotides agree with TRBD1. CDR1 and CDR2 (germline): SGHKS, YYEKEE (reference sequence). V dropped 4 bases and J dropped 4; count of bases not matched to a gene: 3. The CDR3 is made up of 14 amino acids. The CDR3 loop is CASSQGQGAYEQYF. The CDR3 DNA is TGTGCCAGCAGCCAGGGACAGGGGGCTTACGAGCAGTACTTC.

The chain combines TRBV27 with TRBJ2-7; tentative D call: TRBD1 (6 bases). Looked up from germline, CDR1 is MNHEY and CDR2 is SMNVEV (reference sequence). This CDR3 has 15 amino acids. V was cut by 2 bases and J by 5 bases, with 16 bases left in between. CDR3 sequence reads: CASSLGGRVLDEQYF. CDR3 in DNA: TGTGCCAGCAGTTTAGGGGGCAGGGTTCTGGACGAGCAGTACTTC.

V is TRBV5-1 and J is TRBJ1-1; 8 nucleotides line up with TRBD1. CDR1 is SGHRS and CDR2 is YFSETQ in the germline V gene. V trimming: 2 bases; J trimming: 3 bases; junction bases outside the gene matches: 3. The CDR3 runs 14 residues. The chain's CDR3 is CASSFGQGHTEAFF. DNA for the CDR3: TGCGCCAGCAGCTTCGGACAGGGCCACACTGAAGCTTTCTTT.

V usage is TRBV2 and J usage is TRBJ2-7, with D possibly matching TRBD1 (5 bases). Germline CDR1 SNHLY, CDR2 FYNNEI. V dropped 4 bases and J dropped 3 bases, with 10 bases sitting between them. There are 13 residues in the CDR3. CDR3 loop: CASSGGRVYEQYF. DNA of the CDR3: TGTGCCAGCAGTGGAGGCAGGGTCTACGAGCAGTACTTC. The entire variable domain, with the rest obtained from reference TRBV2 and TRBJ2-7, is as follows: EPEVTQTPSHQVTQMGQEVILRCVPISNHLYFYWYRQILGQKVEFLVSFYNNEISEKSEIFDDQFSVERPDGSNFTLKIRSTKLEDSAMYFCASSGGRVYEQYFGPGTRLTVT.

Of note for this clone: At one of its ends the junction is not consistent with the germline gene, which may arise from a read error. The chain joins TRBV27 to TRBJ2-7; D unclear. CDR3 length: 8 residues. The V gene's germline CDR1 is MNHEY and CDR2 SMNVEV (reference sequence). CDR3 in amino acids: CASSFGGF. The CDR3 nucleotides are TGTGCCAGCAGTTTTGGCGGCTTC.

This chain links TRBV3-1 (or the pseudogene TRBV3-2) with TRBJ2-5; 9 positions agree with TRBD1. V shed 4 bases and J 3 bases; nucleotides not matched to a gene: 6. This CDR3 contains 15 residues. The germline gives CDR1 LGHDT, CDR2 YNNKEL (reference sequence). Written as DNA, the CDR3 is TGTGCCAGCAGCCGCCCGACAGGGGGTGAAGAGACCCAGTACTTC. Translated, it gives CASSRPTGGEETQYF.

The rearrangement uses TRBV4-3 and TRBJ2-7; D uncertain. The CDR3 has 13 amino acids. Germline lookup yields CDR1 LGHNA and CDR2 YSLEER. V was trimmed by 0 bases and J by 7 bases, leaving 10 bases between them. The CDR3 DNA follows: TGCGCCAGCAGCCAAGACCGTCCTATGGAGCAGTACTTC. The encoded protein is CASSQDRPMEQYF.